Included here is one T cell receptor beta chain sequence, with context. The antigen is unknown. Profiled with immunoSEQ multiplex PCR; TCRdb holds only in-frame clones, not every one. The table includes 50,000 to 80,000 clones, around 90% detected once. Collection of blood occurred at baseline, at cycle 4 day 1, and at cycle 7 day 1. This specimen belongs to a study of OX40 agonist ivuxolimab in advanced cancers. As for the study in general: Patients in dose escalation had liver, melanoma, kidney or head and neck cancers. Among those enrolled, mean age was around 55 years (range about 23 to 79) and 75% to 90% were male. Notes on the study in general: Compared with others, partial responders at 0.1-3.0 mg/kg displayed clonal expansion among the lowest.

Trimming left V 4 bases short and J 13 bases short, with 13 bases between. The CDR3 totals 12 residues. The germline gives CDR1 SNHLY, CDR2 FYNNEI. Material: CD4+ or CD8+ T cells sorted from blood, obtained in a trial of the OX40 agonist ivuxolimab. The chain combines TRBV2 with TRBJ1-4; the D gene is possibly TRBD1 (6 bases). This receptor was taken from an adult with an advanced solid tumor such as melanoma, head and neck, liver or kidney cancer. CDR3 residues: CASSVMGGGLFF. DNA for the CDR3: TGTGCCAGCAGTGTGATGGGAGGGGGACTGTTTTTT.